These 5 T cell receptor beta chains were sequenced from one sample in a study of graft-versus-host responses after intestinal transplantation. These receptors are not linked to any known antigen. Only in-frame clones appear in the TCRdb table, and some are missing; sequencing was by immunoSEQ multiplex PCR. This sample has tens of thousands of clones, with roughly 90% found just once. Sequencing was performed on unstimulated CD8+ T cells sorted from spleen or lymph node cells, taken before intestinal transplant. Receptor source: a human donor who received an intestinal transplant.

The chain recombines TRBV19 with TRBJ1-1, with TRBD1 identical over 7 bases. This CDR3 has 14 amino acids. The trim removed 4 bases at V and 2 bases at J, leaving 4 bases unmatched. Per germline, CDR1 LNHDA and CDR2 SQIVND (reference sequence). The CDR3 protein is CASSTYRGNTEAFF. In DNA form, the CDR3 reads TGTGCCAGTAGTACCTACAGGGGTAACACTGAAGCTTTCTTT.

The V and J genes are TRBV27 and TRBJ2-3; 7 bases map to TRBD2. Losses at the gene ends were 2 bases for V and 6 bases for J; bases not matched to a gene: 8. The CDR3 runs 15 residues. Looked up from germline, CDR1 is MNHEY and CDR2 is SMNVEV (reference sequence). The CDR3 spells CASSLPGGGADTQYF. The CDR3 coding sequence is TGTGCCAGCAGTTTACCGGGAGGTGGAGCGGATACGCAGTATTTT.

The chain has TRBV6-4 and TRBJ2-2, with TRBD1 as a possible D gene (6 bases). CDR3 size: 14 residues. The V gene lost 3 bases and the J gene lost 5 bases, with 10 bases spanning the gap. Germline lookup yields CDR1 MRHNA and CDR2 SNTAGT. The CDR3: CASSEGTGTGELFF. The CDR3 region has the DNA TGTGCCAGCAGTGAAGGAACAGGGACCGGGGAGCTGTTTTTT.

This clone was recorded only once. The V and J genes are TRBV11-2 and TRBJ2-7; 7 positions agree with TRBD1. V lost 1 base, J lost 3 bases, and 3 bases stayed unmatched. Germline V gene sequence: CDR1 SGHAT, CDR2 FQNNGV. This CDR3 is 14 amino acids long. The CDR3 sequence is CASSLAGQVYEQYF. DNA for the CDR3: TGTGCCAGCAGCTTAGCCGGACAGGTCTACGAGCAGTACTTC.

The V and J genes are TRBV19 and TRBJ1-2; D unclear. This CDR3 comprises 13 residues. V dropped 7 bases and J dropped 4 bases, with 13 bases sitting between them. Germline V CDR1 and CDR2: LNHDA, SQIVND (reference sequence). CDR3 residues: CASTPGGFYGYTF. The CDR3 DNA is TGTGCCAGTACCCCCGGCGGGTTCTATGGCTACACCTTC. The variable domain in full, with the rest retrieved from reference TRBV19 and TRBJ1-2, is DGGITQSPKYLFRKEGQNVTLSCEQNLNHDAMYWYRQDPGQGLRLIYYSQIVNDFQKGDIAEGYSVSREKKESFPLTVTSAQKNPTAFYLCASTPGGFYGYTFGSGTRLTVV.